The T cell receptor (beta chain) under discussion was sequenced for a study of blood T cell repertoires in COVID-19. Looking at the study overall: Italy, Spain and the United States were the sources of the convalescent and acute COVID-19 samples.

Source study methods: Amplification of reference gene primers provided the estimated nucleated cell counts. Method: immunoSEQ multiplex PCR; TCRdb's copy keeps in-frame clones and lacks some. Clone size and V and J calls were adopted from that table, with D and trimming inferred from the DNA. The data show 37,000 or so clones, nearly 90% seen once. The CDR3 contains 15 residues. Trimming removed 2 bases from V and 0 bases from J; junction bases left unmatched: 1. Germline V CDR1 and CDR2: GTSNPN, SVGIG (reference sequence). The rearrangement joins TRBV30 to TRBJ2-1; 10 nucleotides match TRBD2. Specimen: peripheral blood. The receptor comes from a man aged 60-69 years with active COVID-19. CDR3 residues: CAWSRTSGSYNEQFF. The CDR3 DNA sequence: TGTGCCTGGAGTCGGACTAGCGGCTCCTACAATGAGCAGTTCTTC.